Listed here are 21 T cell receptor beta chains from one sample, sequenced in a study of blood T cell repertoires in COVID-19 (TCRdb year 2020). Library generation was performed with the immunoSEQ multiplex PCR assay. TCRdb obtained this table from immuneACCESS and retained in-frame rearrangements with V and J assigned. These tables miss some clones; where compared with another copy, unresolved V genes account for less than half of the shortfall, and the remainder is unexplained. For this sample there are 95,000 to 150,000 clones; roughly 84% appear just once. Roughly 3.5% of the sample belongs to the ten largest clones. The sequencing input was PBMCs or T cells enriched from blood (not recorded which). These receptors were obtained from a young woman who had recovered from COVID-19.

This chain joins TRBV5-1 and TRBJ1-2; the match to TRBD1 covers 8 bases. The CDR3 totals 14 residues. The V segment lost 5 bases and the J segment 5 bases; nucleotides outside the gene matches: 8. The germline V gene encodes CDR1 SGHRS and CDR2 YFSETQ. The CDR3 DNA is TGCGCCAGCAGAACCGGGGGACAGGAGTATGGCTACACCTTC. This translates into CASRTGGQEYGYTF.

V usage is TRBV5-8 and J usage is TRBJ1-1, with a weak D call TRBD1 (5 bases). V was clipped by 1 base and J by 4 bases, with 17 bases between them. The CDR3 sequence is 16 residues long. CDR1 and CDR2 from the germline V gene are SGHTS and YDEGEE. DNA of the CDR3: TGTGCCAGCAGCTTGAGCTCGATTTTGGGGGGCACTGAAGCTTTCTTT. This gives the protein CASSLSSILGGTEAFF.

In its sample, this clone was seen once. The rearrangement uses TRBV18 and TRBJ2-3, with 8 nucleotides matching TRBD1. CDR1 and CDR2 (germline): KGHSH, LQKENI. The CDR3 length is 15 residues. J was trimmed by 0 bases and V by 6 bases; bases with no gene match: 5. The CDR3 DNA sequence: TGTGCCAGCTCGGACAGGGATTCGAGCACAGATACGCAGTATTTT. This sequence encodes CASSDRDSSTDTQYF.

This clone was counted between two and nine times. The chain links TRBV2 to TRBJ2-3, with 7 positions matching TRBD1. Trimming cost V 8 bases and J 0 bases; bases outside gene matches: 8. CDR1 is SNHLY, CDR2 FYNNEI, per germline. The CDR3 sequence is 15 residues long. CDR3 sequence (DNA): TGTGCCAGCGTTCAGGACAGGACTAGCACAGATACGCAGTATTTT. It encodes CASVQDRTSTDTQYF.

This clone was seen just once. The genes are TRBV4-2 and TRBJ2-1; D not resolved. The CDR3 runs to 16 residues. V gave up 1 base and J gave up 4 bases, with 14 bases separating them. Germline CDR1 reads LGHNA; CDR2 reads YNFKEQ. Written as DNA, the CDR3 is TGTGCCAGCAGCCAAGTTTCTGCGGAGAGATACAATGAGCAGTTCTTC. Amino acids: CASSQVSAERYNEQFF.

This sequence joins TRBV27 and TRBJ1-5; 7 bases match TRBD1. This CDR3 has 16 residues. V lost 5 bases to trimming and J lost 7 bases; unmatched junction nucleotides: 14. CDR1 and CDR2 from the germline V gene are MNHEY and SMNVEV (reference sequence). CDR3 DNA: TGTGCCAGCAGTCCCACCTTGACAGGGATGGGACAGCCCCAGCATTTT. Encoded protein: CASSPTLTGMGQPQHF.

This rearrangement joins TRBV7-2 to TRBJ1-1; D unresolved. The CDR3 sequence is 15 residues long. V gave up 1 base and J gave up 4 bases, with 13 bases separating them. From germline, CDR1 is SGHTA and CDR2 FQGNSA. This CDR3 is CASSLVTGFSTEAFF. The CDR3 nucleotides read TGTGCCAGCAGCTTAGTGACGGGATTTAGCACTGAAGCTTTCTTT.

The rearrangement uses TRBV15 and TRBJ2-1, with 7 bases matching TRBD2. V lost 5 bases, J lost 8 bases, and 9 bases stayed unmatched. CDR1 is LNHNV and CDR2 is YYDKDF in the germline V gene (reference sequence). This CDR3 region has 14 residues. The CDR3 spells CATSRTRQTHEQFF. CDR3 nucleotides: TGTGCCACCAGCCGGACTAGACAGACCCATGAGCAGTTCTTC.

In nucleotides, the CDR3 is TGTGCCAGCAGTGAATGGCGACACACAGATACGCAGTATTTT. Protein product: CASSEWRHTDTQYF. The V and J genes are TRBV25-1 and TRBJ2-3; no clear D. This CDR3 region has 14 residues. V lost 1 base to trimming and J lost 2 bases, with 7 bases between them. The germline gives CDR1 MGHDK, CDR2 SYGVNS.

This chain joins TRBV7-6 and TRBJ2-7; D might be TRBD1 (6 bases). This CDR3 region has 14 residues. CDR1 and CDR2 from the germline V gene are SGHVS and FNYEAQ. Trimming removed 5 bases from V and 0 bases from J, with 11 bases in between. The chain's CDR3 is CASSSQGFSYEQYF. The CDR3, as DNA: TGTGCCAGCAGCAGTCAGGGGTTCTCCTACGAGCAGTACTTC.

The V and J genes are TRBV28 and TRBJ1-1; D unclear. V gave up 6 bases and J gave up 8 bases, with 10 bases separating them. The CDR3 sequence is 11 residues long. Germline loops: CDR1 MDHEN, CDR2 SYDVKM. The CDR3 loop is CASRLGQEAFF. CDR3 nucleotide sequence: TGTGCCAGCAGACTTGGGCAGGAAGCTTTCTTT.

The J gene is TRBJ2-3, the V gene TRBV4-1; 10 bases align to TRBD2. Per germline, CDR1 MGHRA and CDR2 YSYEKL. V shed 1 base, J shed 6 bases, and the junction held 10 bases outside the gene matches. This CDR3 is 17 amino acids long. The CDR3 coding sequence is TGCGCCAGCAGCCAAGGGAGGGCTAGCGGGAGTGGGGATACGCAGTATTTT. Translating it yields CASSQGRASGSGDTQYF.

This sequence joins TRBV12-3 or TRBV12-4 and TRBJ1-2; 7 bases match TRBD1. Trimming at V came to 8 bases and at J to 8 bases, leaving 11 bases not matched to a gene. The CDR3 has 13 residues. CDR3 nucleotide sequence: TGTGCCAGCTACGAAGGCCAGGGGGGAGGCTACACCTTC. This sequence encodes CASYEGQGGGYTF.

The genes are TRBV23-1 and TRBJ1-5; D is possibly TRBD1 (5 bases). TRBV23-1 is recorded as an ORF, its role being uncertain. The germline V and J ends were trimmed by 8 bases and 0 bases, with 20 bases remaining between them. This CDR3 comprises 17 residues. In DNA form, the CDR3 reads TGCGCCAGCCCGGTAGGGGCCAGGGCTTATAGCAATCAGCCCCAGCATTTT. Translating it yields CASPVGARAYSNQPQHF.

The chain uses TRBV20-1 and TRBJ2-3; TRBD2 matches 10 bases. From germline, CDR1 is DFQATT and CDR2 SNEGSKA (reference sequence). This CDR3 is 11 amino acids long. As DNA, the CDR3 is TGCGGGACTAGCGTCGCAGATACGCAGTATTTT. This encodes CGTSVADTQYF.

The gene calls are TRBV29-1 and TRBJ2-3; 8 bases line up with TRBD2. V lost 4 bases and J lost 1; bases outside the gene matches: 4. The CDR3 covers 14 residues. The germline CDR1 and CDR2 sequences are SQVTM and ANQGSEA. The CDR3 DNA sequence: TGCAGCGTTGCCCTTAGCGGGGGCACAGATACGCAGTATTTT. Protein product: CSVALSGGTDTQYF.

The CDR3 DNA sequence: TGTGCCAGCAGCTTGTTAGGACAGAACTCTGGAAACACCATATATTTT. It translates to CASSLLGQNSGNTIYF. The V and J genes are TRBV5-6 and TRBJ1-3, with D tentatively TRBD1 (6 bases). V was shortened by 1 base and J by 0 bases, with 11 bases between the two germline ends. This CDR3 has 16 residues. CDR1 and CDR2 (germline): SGHDT, YYEEEE.

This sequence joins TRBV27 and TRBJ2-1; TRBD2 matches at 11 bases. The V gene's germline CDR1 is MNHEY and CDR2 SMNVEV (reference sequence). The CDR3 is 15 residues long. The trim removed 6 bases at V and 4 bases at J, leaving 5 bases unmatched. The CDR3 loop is CASSRGLAVYNEQFF. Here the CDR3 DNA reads TGTGCCAGCAGCCGGGGACTAGCGGTATACAATGAGCAGTTCTTC.

In DNA, the CDR3 is TGCGCCAGCAGCTTGATTTTTATCCGGGAGAGAAACACCGGGGAGCTGTTTTTT. As protein: CASSLIFIRERNTGELFF. V and J are TRBV5-1 and TRBJ2-2, with D tentatively TRBD2 (6 bases). Deletions cut 1 base from V and 2 bases from J, with 18 bases between. Germline CDR1 is SGHRS and CDR2 is YFSETQ. CDR3 size: 18 residues.

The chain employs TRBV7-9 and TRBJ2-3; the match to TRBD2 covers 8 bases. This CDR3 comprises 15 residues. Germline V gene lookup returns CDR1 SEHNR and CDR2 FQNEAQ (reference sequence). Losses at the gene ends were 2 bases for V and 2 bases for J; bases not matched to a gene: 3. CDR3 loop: CASSLTGGPTDTQYF. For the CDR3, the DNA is TGTGCCAGCAGCTTAACGGGAGGGCCCACAGATACGCAGTATTTT. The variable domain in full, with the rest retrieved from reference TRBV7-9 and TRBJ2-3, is DTGVSQNPRHKITKRGQNVTFRCDPISEHNRLYWYRQTLGQGPEFLTYFQNEAQLEKSRLLSDRFSAERPKGSFSTLEIQRTEQGDSAMYLCASSLTGGPTDTQYFGPGTRLTVL.

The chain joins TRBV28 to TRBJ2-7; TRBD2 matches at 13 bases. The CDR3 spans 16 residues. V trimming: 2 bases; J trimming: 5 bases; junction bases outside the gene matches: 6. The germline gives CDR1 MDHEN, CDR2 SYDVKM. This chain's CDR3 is CASSLPGLAGEHEQYF. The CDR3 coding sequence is TGTGCCAGCAGTTTACCTGGACTAGCGGGAGAACACGAGCAGTACTTC.